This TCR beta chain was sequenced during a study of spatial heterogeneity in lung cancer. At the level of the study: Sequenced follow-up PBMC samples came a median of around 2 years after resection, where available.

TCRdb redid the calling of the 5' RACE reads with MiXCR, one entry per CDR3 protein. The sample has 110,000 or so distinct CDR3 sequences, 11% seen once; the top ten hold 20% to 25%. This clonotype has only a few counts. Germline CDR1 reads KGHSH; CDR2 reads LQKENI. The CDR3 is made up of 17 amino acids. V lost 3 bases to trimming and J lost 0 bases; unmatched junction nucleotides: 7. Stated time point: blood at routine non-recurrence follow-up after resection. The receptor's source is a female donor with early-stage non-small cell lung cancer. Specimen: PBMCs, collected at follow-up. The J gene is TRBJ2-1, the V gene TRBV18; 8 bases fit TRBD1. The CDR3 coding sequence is TGTGCCAGCTCACCTAACCAGGGGGCCCCCTCCTACAATGAGCAGTTCTTC. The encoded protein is CASSPNQGAPSYNEQFF. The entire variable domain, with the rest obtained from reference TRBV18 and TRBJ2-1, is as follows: NAGVMQNPRHLVRRRGQEARLRCSPMKGHSHVYWYRQLPEEGLKFMVYLQKENIIDESGMPKERFSAEFPKEGPSILRIQQVVRGDSAAYFCASSPNQGAPSYNEQFFGPGTRLTVL.